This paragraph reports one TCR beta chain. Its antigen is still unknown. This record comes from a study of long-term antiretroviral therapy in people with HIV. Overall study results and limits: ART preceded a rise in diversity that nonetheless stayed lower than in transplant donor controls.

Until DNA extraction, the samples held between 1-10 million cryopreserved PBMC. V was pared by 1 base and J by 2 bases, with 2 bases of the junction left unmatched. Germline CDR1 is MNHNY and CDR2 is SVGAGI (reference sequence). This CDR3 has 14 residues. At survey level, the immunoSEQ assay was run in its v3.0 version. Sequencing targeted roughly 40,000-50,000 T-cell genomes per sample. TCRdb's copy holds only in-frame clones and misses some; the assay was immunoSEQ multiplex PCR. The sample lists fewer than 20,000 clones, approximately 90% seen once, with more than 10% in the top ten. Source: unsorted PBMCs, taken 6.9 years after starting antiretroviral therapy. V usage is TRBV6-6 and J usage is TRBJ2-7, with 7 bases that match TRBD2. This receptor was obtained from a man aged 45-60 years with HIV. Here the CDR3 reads CASSYLSGAYEQYF. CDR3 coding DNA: TGTGCCAGCAGTTACTTGAGCGGGGCCTACGAGCAGTACTTC.